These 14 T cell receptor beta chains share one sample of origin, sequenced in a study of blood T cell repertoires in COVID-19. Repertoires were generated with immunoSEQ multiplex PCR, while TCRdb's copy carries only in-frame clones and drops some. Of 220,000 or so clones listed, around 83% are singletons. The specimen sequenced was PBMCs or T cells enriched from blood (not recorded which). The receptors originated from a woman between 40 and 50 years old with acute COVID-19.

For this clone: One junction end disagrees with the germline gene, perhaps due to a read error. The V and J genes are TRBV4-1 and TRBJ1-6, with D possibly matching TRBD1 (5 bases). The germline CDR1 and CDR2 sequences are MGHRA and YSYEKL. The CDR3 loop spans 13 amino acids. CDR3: CASGQGVESPLHF. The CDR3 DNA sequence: TGCGCCAGCGGCCAGGGAGTAGAATCACCCCTCCACTTT.

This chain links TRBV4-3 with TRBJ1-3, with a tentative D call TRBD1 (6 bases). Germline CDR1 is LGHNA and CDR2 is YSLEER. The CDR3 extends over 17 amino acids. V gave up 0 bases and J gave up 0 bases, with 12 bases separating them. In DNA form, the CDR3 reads TGCGCCAGCAGCCAAGAAAGACAGGACGTCTCTGGAAACACCATATATTTT. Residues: CASSQERQDVSGNTIYF.

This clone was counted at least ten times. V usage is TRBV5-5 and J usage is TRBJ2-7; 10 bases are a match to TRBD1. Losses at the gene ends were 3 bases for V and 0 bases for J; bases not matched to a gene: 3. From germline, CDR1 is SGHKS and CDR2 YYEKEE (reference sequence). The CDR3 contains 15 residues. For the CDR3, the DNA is TGTGCCAGCAGCTGGGGACAGGGGAGCTCCTACGAGCAGTACTTC. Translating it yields CASSWGQGSSYEQYF.

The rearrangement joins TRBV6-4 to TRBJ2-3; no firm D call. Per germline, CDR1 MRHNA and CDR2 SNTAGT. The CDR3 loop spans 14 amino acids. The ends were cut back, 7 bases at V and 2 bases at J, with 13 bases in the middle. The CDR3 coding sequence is TGTGCCAGCAAGACCACAGAGAACACAGATACGCAGTATTTT. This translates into CASKTTENTDTQYF.

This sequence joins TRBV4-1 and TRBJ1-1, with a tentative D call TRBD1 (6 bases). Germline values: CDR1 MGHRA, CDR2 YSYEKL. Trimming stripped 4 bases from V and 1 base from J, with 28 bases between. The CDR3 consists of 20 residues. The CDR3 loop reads CASSPTTGWGGRVRNTEAFF. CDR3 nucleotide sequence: TGCGCCAGCAGCCCCACAACTGGTTGGGGGGGGCGGGTTAGGAACACTGAAGCTTTCTTT.

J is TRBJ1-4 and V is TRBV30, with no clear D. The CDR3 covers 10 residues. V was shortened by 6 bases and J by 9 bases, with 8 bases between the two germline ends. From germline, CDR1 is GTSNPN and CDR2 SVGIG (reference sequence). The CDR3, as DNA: TGTGCCTGTTTCGGGAAAAAACTGTTTTTT. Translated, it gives CACFGKKLFF. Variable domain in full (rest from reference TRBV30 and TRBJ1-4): SQTIHQWPATLVQPVGSPLSLECTVEGTSNPNLYWYRQAAGRGLQLLFYSVGIGQISSEVPQNLSASRPQDRQFILSSKKLLLSDSGFYLCACFGKKLFFGSGTQLSVL.

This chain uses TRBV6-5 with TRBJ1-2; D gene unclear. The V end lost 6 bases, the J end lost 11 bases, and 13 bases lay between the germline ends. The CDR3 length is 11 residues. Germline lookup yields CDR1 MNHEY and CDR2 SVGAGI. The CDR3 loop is CASRGHTHYTF. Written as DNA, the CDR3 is TGTGCCAGCAGGGGCCATACTCATTACACCTTC.

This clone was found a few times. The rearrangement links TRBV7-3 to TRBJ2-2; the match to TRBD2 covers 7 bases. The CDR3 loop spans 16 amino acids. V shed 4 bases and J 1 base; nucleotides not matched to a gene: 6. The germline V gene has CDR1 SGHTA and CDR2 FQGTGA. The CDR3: CASSSQASGNTGELFF. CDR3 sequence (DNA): TGTGCCAGCAGCTCGCAGGCTAGCGGGAACACCGGGGAGCTGTTTTTT.

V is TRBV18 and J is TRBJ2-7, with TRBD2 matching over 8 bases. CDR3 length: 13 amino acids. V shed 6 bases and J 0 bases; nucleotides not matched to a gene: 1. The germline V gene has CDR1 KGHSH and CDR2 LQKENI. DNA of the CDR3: TGTGCCAGCTCCCTAGCGGGCTCCTACGAGCAGTACTTC. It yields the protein CASSLAGSYEQYF.

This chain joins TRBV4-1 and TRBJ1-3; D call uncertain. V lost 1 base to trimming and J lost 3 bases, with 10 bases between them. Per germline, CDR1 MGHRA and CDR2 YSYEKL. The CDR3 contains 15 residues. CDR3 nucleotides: TGCGCCAGCAGCCAAGGAGGTCAGATTGGAAACACCATATATTTT. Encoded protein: CASSQGGQIGNTIYF.

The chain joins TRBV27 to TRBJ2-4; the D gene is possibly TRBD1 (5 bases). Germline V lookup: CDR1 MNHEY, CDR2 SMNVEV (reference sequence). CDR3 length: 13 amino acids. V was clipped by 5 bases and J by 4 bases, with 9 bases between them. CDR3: CASSMQGKNIQYF. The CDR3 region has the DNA TGTGCCAGCAGTATGCAGGGAAAAAACATTCAGTACTTC.

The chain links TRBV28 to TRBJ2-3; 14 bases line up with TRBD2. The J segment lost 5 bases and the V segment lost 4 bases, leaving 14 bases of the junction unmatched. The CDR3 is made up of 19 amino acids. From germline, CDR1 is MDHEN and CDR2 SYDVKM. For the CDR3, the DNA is TGTGCCAGCAGTTCTGCCGGGTTGGGACTAGCGGGAGTGGGAGATACGCAGTATTTT. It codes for CASSSAGLGLAGVGDTQYF.

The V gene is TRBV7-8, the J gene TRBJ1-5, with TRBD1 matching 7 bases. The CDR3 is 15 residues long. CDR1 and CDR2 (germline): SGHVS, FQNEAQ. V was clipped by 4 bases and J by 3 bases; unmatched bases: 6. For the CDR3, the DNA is TGTGCCAGCAGCTCCGAGGGACAGCACAATCAGCCCCAGCATTTT. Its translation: CASSSEGQHNQPQHF. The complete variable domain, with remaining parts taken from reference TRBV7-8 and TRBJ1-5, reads GAGVSQSPRYKVAKRGQDVALRCDPISGHVSLFWYQQALGQGPEFLTYFQNEAQLDKSGLPSDRFFAERPEGSVSTLKIQRTQQEDSAVYLCASSSEGQHNQPQHFGDGTRLSIL.

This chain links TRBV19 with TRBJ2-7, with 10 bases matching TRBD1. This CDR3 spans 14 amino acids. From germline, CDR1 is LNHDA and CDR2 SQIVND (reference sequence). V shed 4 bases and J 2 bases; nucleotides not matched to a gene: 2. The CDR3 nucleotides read TGTGCCAGTAGTAGAGGACAGGGGGCCTACGAGCAGTACTTC. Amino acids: CASSRGQGAYEQYF.